The sequence of this T cell receptor (beta chain) was determined in a study of T cells in Graves' hyperthyroidism and ophthalmopathy. Points from the study as a whole: Prediction of ophthalmopathy progression came a median 6.5 months pre-onset. Clonotypes that were expanded in thyroid above 0.001 mostly appeared in blood too.

This clonotype was found a few times. Its matching antigen is unknown. The junction had 11 bases not matched to a gene; V was cut back by 5 bases and J by 5 bases. The CDR3 sequence is 15 residues long. Looked up from germline, CDR1 is SEHNR and CDR2 is FQNEAQ (reference sequence). The CDR3 regions of TCR beta were amplified from RNA transcripts. An initial round of RT-PCR targeting the TCR CDR3 relied on the HTBI primer set. MiXCR, run by TCRdb on the multiplex PCR reads, gives a single entry per CDR3 protein. The sample carries over 650,000 distinct CDR3 sequences, about 15% recorded once. The chain couples TRBV7-9 to TRBJ2-7, with 8 bases identical to TRBD2. The receptor's source is a young man with Graves' hyperthyroidism. Sequenced: blood. The CDR3 sequence is CASSLHDGRANEQYF. CDR3 bases: TGTGCCAGCAGCCTGCACGACGGGAGGGCAAACGAGCAGTACTTC.